What follows are 26 T cell receptor beta chains derived from one specimen sequenced in a study of blood T cell repertoires in COVID-19. Assay used: immunoSEQ multiplex PCR; TCRdb lists only in-frame clones, some missing. The table lists 250,000 or so clones, 80% to 90% of them singletons, with roughly 4.3% in the top ten. The sequenced sample consisted of PBMCs or T cells enriched from blood (not recorded which). These TCRs come from a woman aged 25 to 45 with acute COVID-19.

The rearrangement links TRBV6-6 to TRBJ2-1, with TRBD1 as a possible D gene (6 bases). This CDR3 region has 12 residues. The germline V gene encodes CDR1 MNHNY and CDR2 SVGAGI (reference sequence). Trimming removed 8 bases from V and 7 bases from J, with 12 bases in between. The CDR3 DNA is TGTGCCAGCGGACAGCATTTGAATGAGCAGTTCTTC. This translates into CASGQHLNEQFF.

The rearrangement joins TRBV28 to TRBJ1-4; D remains unclear. The CDR3 runs to 15 residues. Per germline, CDR1 MDHEN and CDR2 SYDVKM. Trimming removed 5 bases at V and 4 bases at J, with 14 bases between. The CDR3 sequence is CASSSSQTYNEKLFF. The CDR3 bases are TGTGCCAGCAGTAGCTCACAGACGTATAATGAAAAACTGTTTTTT. The complete variable domain, with remaining parts taken from reference TRBV28 and TRBJ1-4, reads DVKVTQSSRYLVKRTGEKVFLECVQDMDHENMFWYRQDPGLGLRLIYFSYDVKMKEKGDIPEGYSVSREKKERFSLILESASTNQTSMYLCASSSSQTYNEKLFFGSGTQLSVL.

V is TRBV27 and J is TRBJ2-2; 7 bases agree with TRBD2. The CDR3 is made up of 15 amino acids. With V trimmed by 8 bases and J by 7 bases, 13 bases remained unmatched. The germline gives CDR1 MNHEY, CDR2 SMNVEV (reference sequence). CDR3 sequence: CASLRRWGGSGELFF. The CDR3 DNA sequence: TGTGCCAGCCTTCGGAGGTGGGGGGGTAGCGGGGAGCTGTTTTTT.

This chain links TRBV12-2 with TRBJ1-2; TRBD1, the table's D call, was not compared with the DNA. TRBV12-2 is a pseudogene segment. The length of the CDR3 is 14 residues. The CDR3 sequence is CASRLDHSAGGYTF. The CDR3, as DNA: TGTGCAAGTCGCTTAGACCACAGTGCAGGAGGCTACACCTTC.

This clone was seen once. The chain is built from TRBV27 and TRBJ2-1; D might be TRBD1 (5 bases). Trimming took 3 bases from V and 6 from J, leaving 12 bases between them. Germline loops: CDR1 MNHEY, CDR2 SMNVEV (reference sequence). The length of the CDR3 is 14 residues. CDR3 sequence: CASSLGPMANEQFF. CDR3 DNA: TGTGCCAGCAGTTTGGGGCCTATGGCCAATGAGCAGTTCTTC.

The chain couples TRBV9 to TRBJ1-1, with no clear D. Trimming left V 3 bases short and J 3 bases short, with 21 bases between. The CDR3 runs 17 residues. CDR1 is SGDLS and CDR2 is YYNGEE in the germline V gene. Here the CDR3 reads CASSGSYEGRRDTEAFF. The CDR3 DNA sequence: TGTGCCAGCAGCGGGTCGTACGAGGGTAGGCGGGACACTGAAGCTTTCTTT.

V gene TRBV19 combines with J gene TRBJ1-6; D is unclear. Germline V gives CDR1 LNHDA, CDR2 SQIVND (reference sequence). V lost 4 bases and J 7 bases, leaving 8 bases between the germline ends. The CDR3 loop spans 13 amino acids. The CDR3 loop is CASSTDGNSPLHF. CDR3 nucleotides: TGTGCCAGTAGTACCGACGGGAATTCACCCCTCCACTTT.

The gene calls are TRBV3-1 (or the pseudogene TRBV3-2) and TRBJ2-1, with TRBD1 matching 9 bases. The germline V gene encodes CDR1 LGHDT and CDR2 YNNKEL (reference sequence). There are 13 residues in the CDR3. V lost 1 base and J lost 15; bases outside the gene matches: 7. The CDR3 loop reads CASSQGRDRVPFF. In DNA form, the CDR3 reads TGTGCCAGCAGCCAAGGTCGGGACAGGGTCCCGTTCTTC.

The chain employs TRBV24-1 and TRBJ2-2; tentative D call: TRBD1 (5 bases). Germline CDR1 KGHDR, CDR2 SFDVKD. The CDR3 runs to 14 residues. With 4 bases removed from V and 5 bases from J, the gap between germline ends came to 10 bases. CDR3 loop: CATSEDTSTGELFF. DNA of the CDR3: TGTGCCACCAGTGAGGACACCTCGACCGGGGAGCTGTTTTTT.

V gene TRBV18 combines with J gene TRBJ1-1; 8 bases fit TRBD1. In germline, CDR1 is KGHSH, CDR2 LQKENI. V shed 3 bases and J 3 bases; nucleotides not matched to a gene: 6. CDR3 length equals 15 residues. The CDR3 DNA sequence: TGTGCCAGCTCACCTGCCAGGGGGCTTGACACTGAAGCTTTCTTT. Translated, it gives CASSPARGLDTEAFF.

The chain joins TRBV9 to TRBJ1-3; 9 positions match TRBD1. This CDR3 contains 17 residues. J gave up 1 base and V 3 bases, and 8 bases lay outside the gene matches. The germline CDR1 and CDR2 sequences are SGDLS and YYNGEE. CDR3 region: CASSDRPGQGSGNTIYF. The CDR3 DNA reads as TGTGCCAGCAGCGACAGACCGGGACAGGGATCTGGAAACACCATATATTTT.

The CDR3 here is CASSSPRGDTEAFF. DNA of the CDR3: TGTGCCAGCAGTTCACCACGGGGGGACACTGAAGCTTTCTTT. The genes are TRBV28 and TRBJ1-1; a possible D gene is TRBD1 (5 bases). V lost 4 bases to trimming and J lost 3 bases, with 12 bases between them. This CDR3 has 14 amino acids. Germline V gives CDR1 MDHEN, CDR2 SYDVKM.

The V call is TRBV27, the J call TRBJ1-1; 9 bases align to TRBD1. There are 14 residues in the CDR3. In germline, CDR1 is MNHEY, CDR2 SMNVEV (reference sequence). The trim removed 7 bases at V and 4 bases at J, leaving 7 bases unmatched. The CDR3 DNA follows: TGTGCCAGCAAACCGGGACAGGGAATCACTGAAGCTTTCTTT. This codes for CASKPGQGITEAFF.

This rearrangement joins TRBV20-1 to TRBJ1-5; D gene unclear. Trimming took off 3 bases at V and 7 bases at J, with 16 bases between the two ends. Germline V gene data show CDR1 as DFQATT and CDR2 as SNEGSKA (reference sequence). The CDR3 sequence is 14 residues long. For the CDR3, the DNA is TGCAGTGCTAGTCCGTTGGCTTTGGGCCAGCCCCAGCATTTT. Its translation: CSASPLALGQPQHF.

V is TRBV7-2 and J is TRBJ2-2; D is possibly TRBD2 (5 bases). This CDR3 contains 14 residues. Trimming removed 3 bases at V and 6 bases at J, with 11 bases between. Germline lookup yields CDR1 SGHTA and CDR2 FQGNSA. CDR3 sequence: CASSFVGESGELFF. DNA of the CDR3: TGTGCCAGCAGCTTCGTCGGGGAATCCGGGGAGCTGTTTTTT.

J is TRBJ2-3 and V is TRBV27, with 7 bases aligning to TRBD1. Germline trimming cut 4 bases from V and 2 bases from J; bases unmatched to any gene: 3. The germline V gene has CDR1 MNHEY and CDR2 SMNVEV (reference sequence). The CDR3 runs 14 residues. DNA of the CDR3: TGTGCCAGCAGTTACAGGGGTCACACAGATACGCAGTATTTT. Encoded protein: CASSYRGHTDTQYF.

The chain links TRBV14 to TRBJ2-7; 9 nucleotides agree with TRBD1. The CDR3 has 15 amino acids. J gave up 3 bases and V 4 bases, and 7 bases lay outside the gene matches. Germline lookup yields CDR1 SGHDN and CDR2 FVKESK. The CDR3 bases are TGTGCCAGCAGCCCGGGACAGGGTGGTTTCTACGAGCAGTACTTC. Its translation is CASSPGQGGFYEQYF.

This chain connects TRBV28 to TRBJ2-5, with 7 bases aligning to TRBD2. Trimming at V came to 5 bases and at J to 4 bases, leaving 7 bases not matched to a gene. Germline-derived CDR1 and CDR2 are MDHEN and SYDVKM. The CDR3 covers 14 residues. The CDR3, as DNA: TGTGCCAGCAGTCTCCCGACTAGCAGAGAGACCCAGTACTTC. This codes for CASSLPTSRETQYF.

The chain has TRBV19 and TRBJ1-5; 7 nucleotides match TRBD1. V was clipped by 6 bases and J by 5 bases; unmatched bases: 7. Germline CDR1 and CDR2: LNHDA and SQIVND (reference sequence). The length of the CDR3 is 14 residues. Here the CDR3 reads CASSGRQGDQPQHF. CDR3 coding DNA: TGTGCCAGTAGCGGGAGACAGGGCGATCAGCCCCAGCATTTT.

This clone has only a few counts. Other DNA variants within this sample encode the same CDR3. The V and J genes are TRBV28 and TRBJ1-6; 8 nucleotides match TRBD1. The CDR3 has 13 amino acids. V shed 6 bases and J 9 bases; nucleotides not matched to a gene: 4. CDR1 and CDR2 (germline): MDHEN, SYDVKM. The CDR3 loop is CASRGTGGSPLHF. Written as DNA, the CDR3 is TGTGCCAGCAGAGGTACAGGGGGTTCACCCCTCCACTTT.

V usage is TRBV30 and J usage is TRBJ2-7; a possible D gene is TRBD2 (5 bases). The CDR3 is 15 residues long. Germline CDR1 is GTSNPN and CDR2 is SVGIG (reference sequence). Trimming stripped 0 bases from V and 0 bases from J, with 12 bases between. The CDR3 region has the DNA TGTGCCTGGAGTGTTGGGCGGGCCAGCTCCTACGAGCAGTACTTC. Encoded protein: CAWSVGRASSYEQYF.

The rearrangement joins TRBV19 to TRBJ1-1; perhaps TRBD1 as D (5 bases). Trimming removed 0 bases at V and 1 base at J, with 9 bases between. Germline V lookup: CDR1 LNHDA, CDR2 SQIVND (reference sequence). The CDR3 runs to 15 residues. The CDR3 loop reads CASSIDHGQNTEAFF. The CDR3 DNA sequence: TGTGCCAGTAGTATAGATCATGGACAGAACACTGAAGCTTTCTTT.

This chain joins TRBV9 and TRBJ1-1, with TRBD1 matching 9 bases. CDR3 length equals 16 residues. V lost 0 bases to trimming and J lost 5 bases; unmatched junction nucleotides: 8. Germline V gene data show CDR1 as SGDLS and CDR2 as YYNGEE. CDR3 coding DNA: TGTGCCAGCAGCGTAGTGGGTCGGACAGGGGAAACTGAAGCTTTCTTT. Translating it yields CASSVVGRTGETEAFF.

The chain uses TRBV25-1 and TRBJ2-6; a weak D match, TRBD1 (5 bases). CDR1 and CDR2 (germline): MGHDK, SYGVNS. Trimming stripped 2 bases from V and 0 bases from J, with 14 bases between. The CDR3 has 18 residues. Here the CDR3 reads CASSEDPEGDSGANVLTF. DNA of the CDR3: TGTGCCAGCAGTGAAGATCCAGAAGGGGACTCTGGGGCCAACGTCCTGACTTTC.

The rearrangement links TRBV28 to TRBJ1-1, with 9 positions matching TRBD1. This CDR3 has 14 amino acids. From germline, CDR1 is MDHEN and CDR2 SYDVKM. V shed 2 bases and J 11 bases; nucleotides not matched to a gene: 9. This CDR3 reads CASSLPGQGGSAFF. The CDR3 DNA reads TGTGCCAGCAGTTTACCGGGACAGGGTGGGTCGGCTTTCTTT.

J is TRBJ2-2 and V is TRBV11-3, with 11 bases fitting TRBD2. The CDR3 spans 16 residues. V trimming: 5 bases; J trimming: 3 bases; junction bases outside the gene matches: 5. CDR1 and CDR2 (germline): SGHNT, YENEEA. CDR3 coding DNA: TGTGCCAGCAGCCTCCTAGCGGGAGGATACACCGGGGAGCTGTTTTTT. Residues: CASSLLAGGYTGELFF.